The T cell receptor (beta chain) described here comes from a study of blood T cell repertoires in COVID-19 (dated by TCRdb to 2020 to 2021). Concerning the study at large: Samples covering the acute and convalescent phases of COVID-19 were provided by collaborators in the United States, Italy and Spain. The material from the prospective study consisted of cDNA or gDNA derived from T cells, B-cell-depleted T cells, or PBMCs. Subjects who had been exposed to COVID-19, were actively infected with it, or had recovered from it provided the deeply sampled blood TCRbeta repertoires that made up the dataset. The repertoires were released in a freely available public database meant as a resource for research on the immune response to SARS-CoV-2. The samples were drawn from two sources: the first 160 participants of the ongoing ImmuneRACE study, and 950 to 1,500 subjects contributed by 6 global collaborators. A de-identified subject ID, COVID-19 status, age in years and sex were almost always included in the sample metadata. HLA class I and class II types, where available, came from metadata supplied by the sample provider rather than from assay-based typing.

General findings and caveats noted by the study authors: The amount of clinical and demographic metadata varied by source and participant and was provided uncurated.

The immunoSEQ Assay, a bias-controlled multiplex PCR, was used to amplify TCRbeta CDR3 regions from genomic DNA. Regarding the original processing steps: Within the assay, amplification of reference gene primers was used to estimate how many nucleated cells each sample contained. Sequence reads were collapsed and filtered to measure the absolute abundance of every unique TCRbeta CDR3 rearrangement. Productive Simpson clonality was computed per sample as the square root of Simpson's diversity index over productive rearrangements. TCRdb limited this immuneACCESS table to in-frame rearrangements with V and J called. A share of clones is missing; checked studies link under half to unresolved V genes, and the rest is unexplained. V, J and clone size are those of that table, while D and trimming were read from the DNA. A total of 70,000 to 90,000 clones appear in this sample, approximately 85% of them only once. Roughly 45% of the sample rests with the top ten.

With regard to this clone: Its antigen remains unidentified. Per-nucleotide qualities are absent, and no much larger clonotype sits a single base away.

Per the germline V gene, SGHDN is the CDR1 and FVKESK is the CDR2. V gives up 2 bases and J gives up 10 bases, and the segment between their germline ends measures 15 bases. The CDR3 sequence holds 15 residues, the cysteine and phenylalanine included. Only CDR3 DNA remains: 45 bases, in frame from the first base. Each collaborating institution followed its own protocols to collect whole blood in K2EDTA tubes. For TCRbeta analysis, collaborators shipped samples in one of three forms: frozen whole blood, isolated PBMCs, or DNA extracted from either of those sample types. The sequence was collected from a human donor in a cohort sampled during active COVID-19. The V and J segments used are TRBV14 and TRBJ1-6; the D gene is unclear. Sample: peripheral blood. The CDR3 in this case is CASSQTLGSSSPLHF. The sequence in DNA is TGTGCCAGCAGCCAAACACTCGGGTCGTCATCACCCCTCCACTTT.